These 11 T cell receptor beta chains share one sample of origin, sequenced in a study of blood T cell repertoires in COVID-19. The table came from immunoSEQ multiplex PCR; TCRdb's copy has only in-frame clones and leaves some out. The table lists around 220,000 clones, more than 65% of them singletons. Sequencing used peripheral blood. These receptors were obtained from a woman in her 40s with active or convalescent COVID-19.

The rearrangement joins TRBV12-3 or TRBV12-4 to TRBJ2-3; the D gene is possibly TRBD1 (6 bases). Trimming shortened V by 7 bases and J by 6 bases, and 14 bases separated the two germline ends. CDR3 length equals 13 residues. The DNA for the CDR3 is TGTGCCAGCAAGTTGGGGGCAGGGGATACGCAGTATTTT. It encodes CASKLGAGDTQYF.

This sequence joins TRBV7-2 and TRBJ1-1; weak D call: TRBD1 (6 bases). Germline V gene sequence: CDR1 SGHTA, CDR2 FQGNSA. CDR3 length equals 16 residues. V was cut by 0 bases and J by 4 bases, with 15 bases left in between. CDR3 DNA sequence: TGTGCCAGCAGCTTAGCCGGGCCGGGCAGGGGCACTGAAGCTTTCTTT. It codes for CASSLAGPGRGTEAFF.

The CDR3 nucleotides read TGTGCCAGCAGTGAAGAAGCCTCCCCCACGGGACAGCCCCAGCATTTT. Amino acid sequence: CASSEEASPTGQPQHF. V gene TRBV6-1 combines with J gene TRBJ1-5; D is unresolved. Germline loops: CDR1 MNHNS, CDR2 SASEGT. This CDR3 spans 16 amino acids. V lost 1 base and J lost 7, with 17 bases in between.

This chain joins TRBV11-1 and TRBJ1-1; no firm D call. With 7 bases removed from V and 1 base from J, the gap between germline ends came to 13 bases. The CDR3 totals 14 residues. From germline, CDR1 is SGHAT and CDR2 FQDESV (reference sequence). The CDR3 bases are TGTGCCAGCACCGTTGGACTGTCGAACACTGAAGCTTTCTTT. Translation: CASTVGLSNTEAFF. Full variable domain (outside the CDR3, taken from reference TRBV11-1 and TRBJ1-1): EAEVAQSPRYKITEKSQAVAFWCDPISGHATLYWYRQILGQGPELLVQFQDESVVDDSQLPKDRFSAERLKGVDSTLKIQPAELGDSAMYLCASTVGLSNTEAFFGQGTRLTVV.

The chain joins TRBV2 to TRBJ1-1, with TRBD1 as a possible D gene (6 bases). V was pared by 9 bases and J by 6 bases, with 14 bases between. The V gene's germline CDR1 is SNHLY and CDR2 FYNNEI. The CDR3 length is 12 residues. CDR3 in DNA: TGTGCCAGTACCGGGACACAGGCTGAAGCTTTCTTT. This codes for CASTGTQAEAFF.

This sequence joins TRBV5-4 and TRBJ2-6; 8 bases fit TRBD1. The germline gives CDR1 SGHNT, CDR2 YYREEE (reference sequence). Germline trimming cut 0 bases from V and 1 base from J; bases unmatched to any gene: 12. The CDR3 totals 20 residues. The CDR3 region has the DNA TGTGCCAGCAGCTTGGGCTCGGCAGGGGGCGTACGTTCTGGGGCCAACGTCCTGACTTTC. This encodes CASSLGSAGGVRSGANVLTF. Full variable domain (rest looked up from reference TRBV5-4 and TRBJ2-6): ETGVTQSPTHLIKTRGQQVTLRCSSQSGHNTVSWYQQALGQGPQFIFQYYREEENGRGNFPPRFSGLQFPNYSSELNVNALELDDSALYLCASSLGSAGGVRSGANVLTFGAGSRLTVL.

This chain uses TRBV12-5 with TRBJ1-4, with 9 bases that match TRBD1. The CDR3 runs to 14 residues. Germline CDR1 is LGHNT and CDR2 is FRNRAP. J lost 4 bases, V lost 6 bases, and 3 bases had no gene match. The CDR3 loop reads CASGWGQGNEKLFF. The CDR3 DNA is TGTGCTAGTGGCTGGGGACAGGGTAATGAAAAACTGTTTTTT. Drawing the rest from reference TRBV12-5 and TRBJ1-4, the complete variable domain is DARVTQTPRHKVTEMGQEVTMRCQPILGHNTVFWYRQTMMQGLELLAYFRNRAPLDDSGMPKDRFSAEMPDATLATLKIQPSEPRDSAVYFCASGWGQGNEKLFFGSGTQLSVL.

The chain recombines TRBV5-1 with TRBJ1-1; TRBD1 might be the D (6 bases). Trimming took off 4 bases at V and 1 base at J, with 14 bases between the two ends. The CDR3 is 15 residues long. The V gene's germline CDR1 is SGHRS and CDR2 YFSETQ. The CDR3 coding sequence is TGCGCCAGCAGCAGAGTACAGGGTTGGAACACTGAAGCTTTCTTT. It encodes CASSRVQGWNTEAFF.

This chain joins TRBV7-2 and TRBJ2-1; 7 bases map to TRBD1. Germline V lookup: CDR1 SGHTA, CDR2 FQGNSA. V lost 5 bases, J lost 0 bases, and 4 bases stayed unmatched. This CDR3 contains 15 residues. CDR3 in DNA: TGTGCCAGCAGCCGGACAGGCAGCTCCTACAATGAGCAGTTCTTC. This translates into CASSRTGSSYNEQFF.

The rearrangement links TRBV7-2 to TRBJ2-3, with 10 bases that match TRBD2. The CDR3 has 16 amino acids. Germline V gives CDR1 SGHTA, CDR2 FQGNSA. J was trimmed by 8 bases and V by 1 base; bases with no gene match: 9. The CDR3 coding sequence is TGTGCCAGCAGCTTAGGTTCTAGCGGGGGTTTGGGTACGCAGTATTTT. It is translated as CASSLGSSGGLGTQYF.

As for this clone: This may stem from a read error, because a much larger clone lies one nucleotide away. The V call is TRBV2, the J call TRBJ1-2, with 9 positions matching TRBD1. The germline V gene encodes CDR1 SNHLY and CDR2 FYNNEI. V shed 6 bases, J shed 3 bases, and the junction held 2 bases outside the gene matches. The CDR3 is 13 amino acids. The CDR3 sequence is CASSRDRDYGYTF. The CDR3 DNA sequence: TGTGCCAGCAGCCGGGACAGGGACTATGGCTACACCTTC.